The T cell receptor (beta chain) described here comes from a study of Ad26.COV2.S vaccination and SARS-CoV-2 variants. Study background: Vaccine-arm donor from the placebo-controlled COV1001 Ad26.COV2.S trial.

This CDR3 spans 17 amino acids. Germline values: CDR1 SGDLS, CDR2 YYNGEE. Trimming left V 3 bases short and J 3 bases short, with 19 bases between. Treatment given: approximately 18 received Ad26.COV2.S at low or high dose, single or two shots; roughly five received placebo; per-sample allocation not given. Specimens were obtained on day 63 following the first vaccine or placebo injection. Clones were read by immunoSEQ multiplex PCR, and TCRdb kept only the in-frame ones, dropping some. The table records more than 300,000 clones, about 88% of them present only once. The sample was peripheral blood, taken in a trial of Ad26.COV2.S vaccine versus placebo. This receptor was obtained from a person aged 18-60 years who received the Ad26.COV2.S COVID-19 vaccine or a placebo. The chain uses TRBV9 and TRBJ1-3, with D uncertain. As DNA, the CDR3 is TGTGCCAGCAGCGCAAGTGTCGGTATAGCCCTTGGAAACACCATATATTTT. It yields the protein CASSASVGIALGNTIYF. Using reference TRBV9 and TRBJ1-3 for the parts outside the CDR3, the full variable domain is DSGVTQTPKHLITATGQRVTLRCSPRSGDLSVYWYQQSLDQGLQFLIQYYNGEERAKGNILERFSAQQFPDLHSELNLSSLELGDSALYFCASSASVGIALGNTIYFGEGSWLTVV.